These 3 T cell receptor beta chains were all obtained from the same sample, sequenced in a study of a mutant IDH1 vaccine in newly diagnosed glioma. Method: immunoSEQ multiplex PCR; TCRdb's copy keeps in-frame clones and lacks some. Of approximately 61,000 clones listed, 80% to 90% are singletons. No antigen has been identified for these receptors. Described time point: week 35, safety follow-up. Each dose delivered 300 ug of mutant IDH1 20-mer peptide subcutaneously with imiquimod. The sequenced sample was PBMCs, obtained from a glioma patient whose treatment included an IDH1 peptide vaccine. Receptors were obtained from a man in his forties with glioma.

J is TRBJ2-5 and V is TRBV28; tentatively, D is TRBD1 or TRBD2 (5 bases each). The last part of the DNA fits TRBJ2-7 better; the J call may be wrong. CDR1 and CDR2 from the germline V gene are MDHEN and SYDVKM. The CDR3 consists of 16 residues. This CDR3 reads CASRLRPGRDSYEQYF. The DNA for the CDR3 is TGTGCCAGCAGGTTAAGACCGGGACGGGACTCCTACGAGCAGTACTTC.

Only a few counts were recorded for this clone. Other DNA sequences of this sample code for an identical CDR3. V usage is TRBV6-5 and J usage is TRBJ1-1; tentatively, D is TRBD1 (6 bases). The CDR3 contains 13 residues. The V end was cut by 5 bases, the J end by 2 bases, with 9 bases between. The germline CDR1 and CDR2 sequences are MNHEY and SVGAGI. As DNA, the CDR3 is TGTGCCAGCAGTCCGGGGGCAAACACTGAAGCTTTCTTT. Its protein product is CASSPGANTEAFF.

The chain combines TRBV5-1 with TRBJ1-5; D is uncertain. Germline V lookup: CDR1 SGHRS, CDR2 YFSETQ. The V gene lost 0 bases and the J gene lost 5 bases, with 6 bases spanning the gap. The CDR3 totals 13 residues. The CDR3 sequence: CASSLGPYQPQHF. CDR3 bases: TGCGCCAGCAGCTTGGGACCTTATCAGCCCCAGCATTTT.